This record covers a single TCR beta chain. Its specificity is unknown. A read error is likely, as this CDR3 ends without the conserved phenylalanine or tryptophan. TCR beta CDR3 sequences were amplified from RNA transcripts. The HTBI set primed first-round TCR CDR3 RT-PCR. MiXCR, applied by TCRdb to the multiplex PCR reads, yields one record per CDR3 protein. The table records about 500,000 distinct CDR3 sequences, 17% of them present only once. This sample was included in a study of T cells in Graves' hyperthyroidism and ophthalmopathy. Findings of the study overall: The majority of expanded thyroid clonotypes above 0.001 also appeared in blood.

Ophthalmopathy in the patients scored at least 3 on Clinical Activity Score and at least 4 on NOSPECS grade, lasting under 3 months. This CDR3 is 12 amino acids long. Trimming took off 7 bases at V and 0 bases at J, with 1 base between the two ends. The germline V gene has CDR1 LGHDT and CDR2 YNNKEL (reference sequence). The TCR originated in a woman aged 18-35 years with Graves' ophthalmopathy. The J gene is TRBJ2-6, the V gene TRBV3-1, with unresolved D. The specimen sequenced was blood. The CDR3, as DNA: TGTGCCAGCAACTCTGGGGCCAACGTCCTGACTCTC. This codes for CASNSGANVLTL.